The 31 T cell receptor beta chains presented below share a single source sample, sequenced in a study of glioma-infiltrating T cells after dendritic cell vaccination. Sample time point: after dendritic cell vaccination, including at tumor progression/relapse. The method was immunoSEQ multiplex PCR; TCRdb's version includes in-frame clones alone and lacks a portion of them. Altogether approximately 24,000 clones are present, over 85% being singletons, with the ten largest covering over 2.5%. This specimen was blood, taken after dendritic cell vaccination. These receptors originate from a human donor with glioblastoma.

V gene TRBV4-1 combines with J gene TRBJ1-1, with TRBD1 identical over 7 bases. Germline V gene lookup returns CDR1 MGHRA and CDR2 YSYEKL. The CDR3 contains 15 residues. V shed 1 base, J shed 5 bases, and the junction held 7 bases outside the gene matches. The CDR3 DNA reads TGCGCCAGCAGCCAAGCCTACAGGGGAAGAACTGAAGCTTTCTTT. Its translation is CASSQAYRGRTEAFF.

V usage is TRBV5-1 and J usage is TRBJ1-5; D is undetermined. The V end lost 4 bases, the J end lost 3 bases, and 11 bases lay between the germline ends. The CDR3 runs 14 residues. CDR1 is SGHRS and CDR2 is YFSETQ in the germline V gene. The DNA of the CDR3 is TGCGCCAGCAGCATAGACGGGTTCAATCAGCCCCAGCATTTT. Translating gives CASSIDGFNQPQHF.

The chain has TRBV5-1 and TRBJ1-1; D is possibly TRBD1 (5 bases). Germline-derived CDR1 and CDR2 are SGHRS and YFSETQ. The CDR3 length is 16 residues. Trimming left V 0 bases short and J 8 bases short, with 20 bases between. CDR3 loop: CASSLESGLGGEEAFF. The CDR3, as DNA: TGCGCCAGCAGCTTGGAGAGTGGGTTAGGAGGGGAAGAAGCTTTCTTT. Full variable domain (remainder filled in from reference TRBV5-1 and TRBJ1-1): KAGVTQTPRYLIKTRGQQVTLSCSPISGHRSVSWYQQTPGQGLQFLFEYFSETQRNKGNFPGRFSGRQFSNSRSEMNVSTLELGDSALYLCASSLESGLGGEEAFFGQGTRLTVV.

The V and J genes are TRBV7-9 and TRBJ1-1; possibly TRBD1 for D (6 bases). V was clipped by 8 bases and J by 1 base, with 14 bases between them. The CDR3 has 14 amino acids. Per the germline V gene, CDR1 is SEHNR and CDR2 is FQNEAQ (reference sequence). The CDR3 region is CASHPGGANTEAFF. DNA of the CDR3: TGTGCCAGCCACCCCGGGGGGGCGAACACTGAAGCTTTCTTT.

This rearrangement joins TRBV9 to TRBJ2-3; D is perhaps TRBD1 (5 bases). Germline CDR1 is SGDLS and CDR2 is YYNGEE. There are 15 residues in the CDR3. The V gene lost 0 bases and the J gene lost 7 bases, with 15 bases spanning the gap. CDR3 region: CASSVGGSRFNTQYF. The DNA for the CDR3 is TGTGCCAGCAGCGTAGGGGGCTCACGATTCAATACGCAGTATTTT. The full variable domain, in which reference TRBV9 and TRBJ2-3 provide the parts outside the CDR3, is DSGVTQTPKHLITATGQRVTLRCSPRSGDLSVYWYQQSLDQGLQFLIQYYNGEERAKGNILERFSAQQFPDLHSELNLSSLELGDSALYFCASSVGGSRFNTQYFGPGTRLTVL.

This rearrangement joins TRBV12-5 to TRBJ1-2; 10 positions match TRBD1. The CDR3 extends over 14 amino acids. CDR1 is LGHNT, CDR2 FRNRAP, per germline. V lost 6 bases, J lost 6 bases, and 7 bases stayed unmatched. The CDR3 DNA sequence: TGTGCTAGTGGCTCGGGACAGGGGTACCATGGCTACACCTTC. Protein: CASGSGQGYHGYTF.

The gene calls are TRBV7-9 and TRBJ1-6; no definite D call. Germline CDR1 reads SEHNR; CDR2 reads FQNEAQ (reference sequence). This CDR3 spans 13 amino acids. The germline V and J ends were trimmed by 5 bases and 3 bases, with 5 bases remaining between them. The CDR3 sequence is CASSGIYNSPLHF. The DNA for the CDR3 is TGTGCCAGCAGCGGCATCTATAATTCACCCCTCCACTTT.

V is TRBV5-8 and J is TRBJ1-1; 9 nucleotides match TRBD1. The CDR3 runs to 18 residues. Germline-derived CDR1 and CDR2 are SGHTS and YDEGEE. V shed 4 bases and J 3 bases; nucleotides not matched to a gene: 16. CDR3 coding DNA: TGTGCCAGCAGCCCCATGATTAGGACAGGGGAGTTGGACACTGAAGCTTTCTTT. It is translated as CASSPMIRTGELDTEAFF.

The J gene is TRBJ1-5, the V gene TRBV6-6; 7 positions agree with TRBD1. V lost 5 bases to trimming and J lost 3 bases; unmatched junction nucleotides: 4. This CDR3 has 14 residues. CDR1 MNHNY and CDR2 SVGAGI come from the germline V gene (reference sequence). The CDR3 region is CASSPQGFNQPQHF. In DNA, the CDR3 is TGTGCCAGCAGTCCACAGGGGTTCAATCAGCCCCAGCATTTT.

This CDR3 is CAWRRTGGTEAFF. DNA of the CDR3: TGTGCCTGGAGGCGGACAGGGGGCACTGAAGCTTTCTTT. The rearrangement links TRBV30 to TRBJ1-1, with 10 bases identical to TRBD1. Trimming at V came to 3 bases and at J to 4 bases, leaving 2 bases not matched to a gene. Per germline, CDR1 GTSNPN and CDR2 SVGIG (reference sequence). CDR3 length: 13 amino acids.

CDR3 bases: TGTGCCAGCAGCTTGAGTCCCATAGAGAAAGATACGCAGTATTTT. Amino acid sequence: CASSLSPIEKDTQYF. The chain carries TRBV5-4 and TRBJ2-3; D gene uncertain. This CDR3 region has 15 residues. Germline V gene data show CDR1 as SGHNT and CDR2 as YYREEE (reference sequence). Trimming cost V 1 base and J 5 bases, with 14 bases left between them.

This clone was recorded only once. CDR3 loop: CASSLGGTDTQYF. Here the CDR3 DNA reads TGCGCCAGCAGCTTGGGAGGCACAGATACGCAGTATTTT. The chain has TRBV5-1 and TRBJ2-3; D is uncertain. The CDR3 runs 13 residues. The V gene's germline CDR1 is SGHRS and CDR2 YFSETQ. The ends were cut back, 0 bases at V and 1 base at J, with 3 bases in the middle.

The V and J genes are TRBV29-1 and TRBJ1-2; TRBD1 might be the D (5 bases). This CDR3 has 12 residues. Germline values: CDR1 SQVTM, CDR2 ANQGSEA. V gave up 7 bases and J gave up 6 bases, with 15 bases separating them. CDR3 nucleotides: TGCAGCGGCGGGACTCAGGGAAATGGCTACACCTTC. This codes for CSGGTQGNGYTF.

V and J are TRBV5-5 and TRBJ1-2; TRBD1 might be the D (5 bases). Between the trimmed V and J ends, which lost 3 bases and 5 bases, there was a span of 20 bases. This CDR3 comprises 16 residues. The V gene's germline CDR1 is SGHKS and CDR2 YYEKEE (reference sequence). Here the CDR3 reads CASSSKQRQIMYGYTF. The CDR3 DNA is TGTGCCAGCAGCTCAAAACAAAGACAGATCATGTATGGCTACACCTTC.

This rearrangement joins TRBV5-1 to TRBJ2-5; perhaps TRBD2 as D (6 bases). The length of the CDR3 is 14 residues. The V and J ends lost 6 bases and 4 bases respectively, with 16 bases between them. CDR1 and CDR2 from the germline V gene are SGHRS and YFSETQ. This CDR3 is CASTLGWGGETQYF. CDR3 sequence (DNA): TGCGCCAGCACTCTGGGGTGGGGAGGAGAGACCCAGTACTTC.

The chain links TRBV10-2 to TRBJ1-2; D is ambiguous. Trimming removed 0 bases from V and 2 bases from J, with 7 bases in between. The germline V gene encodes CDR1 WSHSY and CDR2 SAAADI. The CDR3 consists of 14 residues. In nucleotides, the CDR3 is TGCGCCAGCAGTGAGTCAGCCAGGAACTATGGCTACACCTTC. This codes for CASSESARNYGYTF.

The CDR3 bases are TGTGCCAGCAGTGAAGTGGCGGGGGGGCTAAGAAATGAGCAGTTCTTC. It specifies CASSEVAGGLRNEQFF. This rearrangement joins TRBV2 to TRBJ2-1, with 9 bases fitting TRBD2. The CDR3 is made up of 16 amino acids. Looked up from germline, CDR1 is SNHLY and CDR2 is FYNNEI. Trimming took 1 base from V and 7 from J; bases not matched to a gene: 8.

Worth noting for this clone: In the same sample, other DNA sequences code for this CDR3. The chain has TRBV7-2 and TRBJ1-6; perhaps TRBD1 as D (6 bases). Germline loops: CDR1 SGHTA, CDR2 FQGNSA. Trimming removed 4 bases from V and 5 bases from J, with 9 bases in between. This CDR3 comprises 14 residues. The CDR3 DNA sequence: TGTGCCAGCAGCTCCACAGGGAATAATTCACCCCTCCACTTT. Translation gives CASSSTGNNSPLHF.

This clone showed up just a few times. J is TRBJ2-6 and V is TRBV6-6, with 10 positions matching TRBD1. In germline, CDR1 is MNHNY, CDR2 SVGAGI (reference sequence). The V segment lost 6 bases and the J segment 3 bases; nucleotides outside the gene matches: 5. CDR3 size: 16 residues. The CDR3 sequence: CASSRQGAGGANVLTF. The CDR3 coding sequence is TGTGCCAGCAGCCGACAGGGGGCAGGTGGGGCCAACGTCCTGACTTTC.

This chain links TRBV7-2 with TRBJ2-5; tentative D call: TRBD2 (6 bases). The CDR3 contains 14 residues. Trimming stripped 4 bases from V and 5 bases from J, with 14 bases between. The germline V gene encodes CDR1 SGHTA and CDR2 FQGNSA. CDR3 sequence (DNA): TGTGCCAGCAGCTCCGGCGGGGCCGGGGAGACCCAGTACTTC. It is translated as CASSSGGAGETQYF.

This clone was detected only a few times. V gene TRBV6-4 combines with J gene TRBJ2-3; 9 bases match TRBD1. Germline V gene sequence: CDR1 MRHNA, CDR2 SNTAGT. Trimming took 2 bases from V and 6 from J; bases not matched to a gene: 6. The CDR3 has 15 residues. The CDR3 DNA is TGTGCCAGCAGTGACCAGGGGACAGGGCGGGATACGCAGTATTTT. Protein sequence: CASSDQGTGRDTQYF.

The CDR3 spells CASRTGETGNTIYF. The CDR3 DNA sequence: TGTGCCAGCAGGACCGGAGAGACCGGAAACACCATATATTTT. The chain has TRBV6-5 and TRBJ1-3; D is unresolved. CDR1 is MNHEY and CDR2 is SVGAGI in the germline V gene. The CDR3 extends over 14 amino acids. V gave up 6 bases and J gave up 4 bases, with 13 bases separating them.

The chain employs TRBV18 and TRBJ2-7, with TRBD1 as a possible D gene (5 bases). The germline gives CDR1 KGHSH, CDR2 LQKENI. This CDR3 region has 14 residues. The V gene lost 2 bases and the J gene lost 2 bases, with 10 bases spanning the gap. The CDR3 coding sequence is TGTGCCAGCTCACCAGGGATGGGGCCCTACGAGCAGTACTTC. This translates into CASSPGMGPYEQYF.

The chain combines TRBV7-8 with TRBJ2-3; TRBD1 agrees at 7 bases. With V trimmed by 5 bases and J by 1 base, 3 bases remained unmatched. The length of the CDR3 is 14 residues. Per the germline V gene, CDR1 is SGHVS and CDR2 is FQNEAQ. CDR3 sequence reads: CASSRDRGTDTQYF. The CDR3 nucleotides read TGTGCCAGCAGCCGCGACAGGGGCACAGATACGCAGTATTTT.

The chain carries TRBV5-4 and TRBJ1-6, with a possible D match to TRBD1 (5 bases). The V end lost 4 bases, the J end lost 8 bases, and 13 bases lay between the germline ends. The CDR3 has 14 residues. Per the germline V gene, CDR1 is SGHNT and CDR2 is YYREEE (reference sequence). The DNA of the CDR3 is TGTGCCAGCAGCCCTCATCGGGGGGATTCACCCCTCCACTTT. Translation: CASSPHRGDSPLHF.

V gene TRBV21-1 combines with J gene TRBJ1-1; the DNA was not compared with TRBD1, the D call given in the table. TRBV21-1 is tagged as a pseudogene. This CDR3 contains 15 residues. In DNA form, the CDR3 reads TGTGCCAGCAGCAATCGTCAACAGGGCAACACTGAAGCTTTCTTT. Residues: CASSNRQQGNTEAFF.

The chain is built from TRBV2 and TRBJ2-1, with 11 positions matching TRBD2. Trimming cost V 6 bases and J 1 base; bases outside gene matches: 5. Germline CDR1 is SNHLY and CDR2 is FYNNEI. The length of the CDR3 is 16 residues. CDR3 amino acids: CASRGGTSGSYNEQFF. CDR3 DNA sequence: TGTGCCAGCAGGGGAGGGACTAGCGGTTCCTACAATGAGCAGTTCTTC.

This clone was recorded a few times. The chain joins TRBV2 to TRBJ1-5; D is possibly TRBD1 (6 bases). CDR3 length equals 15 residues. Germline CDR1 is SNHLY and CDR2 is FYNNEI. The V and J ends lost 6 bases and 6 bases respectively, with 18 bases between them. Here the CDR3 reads CASRQGRAKGQPQHF. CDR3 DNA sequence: TGTGCCAGCAGACAGGGACGCGCGAAGGGTCAGCCCCAGCATTTT.

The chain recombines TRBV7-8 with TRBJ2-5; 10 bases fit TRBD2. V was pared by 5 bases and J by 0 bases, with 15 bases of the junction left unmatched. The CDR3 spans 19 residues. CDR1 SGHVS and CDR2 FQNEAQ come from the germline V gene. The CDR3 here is CASSIARVSGGRYQETQYF. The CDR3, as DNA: TGTGCCAGCAGCATCGCCCGAGTTAGCGGGGGGAGGTACCAAGAGACCCAGTACTTC.

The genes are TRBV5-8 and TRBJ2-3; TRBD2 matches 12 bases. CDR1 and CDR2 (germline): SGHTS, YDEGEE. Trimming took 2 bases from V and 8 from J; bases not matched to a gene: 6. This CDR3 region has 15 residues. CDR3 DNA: TGTGCCAGCAGCTTCTCTAGCGGGGGGGGCGGTACGCAGTATTTT. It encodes CASSFSSGGGGTQYF.

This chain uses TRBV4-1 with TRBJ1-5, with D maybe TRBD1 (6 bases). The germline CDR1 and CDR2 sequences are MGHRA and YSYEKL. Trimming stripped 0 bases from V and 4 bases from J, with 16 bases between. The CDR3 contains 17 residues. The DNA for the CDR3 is TGCGCCAGCAGCCAAGAAAACAGGGTGGGTCCAAATCAGCCCCAGCATTTT. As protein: CASSQENRVGPNQPQHF.